This T cell receptor (beta chain) is from a study of cytomegalovirus exposure and HLA in healthy donors. Study observations and caveats: Listed as cytomegalovirus-associated were over 150 TCR beta chains.

For this clone: Its antigen remains unidentified.

CDR1 is SNHLY and CDR2 is FYNNEI in the germline V gene. The CDR3 is made up of 12 amino acids. Trimming cost V 7 bases and J 2 bases, with 7 bases left between them. 13 Jbeta primers and 60 Vbeta primers were used for the PCR. TCRdb's copy holds only in-frame clones and misses some; the assay was immunoSEQ multiplex PCR. The sample holds approximately 110,000 clones, roughly 15% seen once. V is TRBV2 and J is TRBJ2-3, with D uncertain. Sequenced: PBMCs. The sequence was obtained from a woman aged 18 to 35 in good health and CMV-seronegative. This CDR3 is CASTHNTDTQYF. The CDR3 DNA reads TGTGCCAGCACCCACAACACAGATACGCAGTATTTT.